This T cell receptor (beta chain) originates from a study of persistence of HIV-infected CD4 T cells. An overlapping HIV-1 Gag peptide pool stimulated these cells at about 1 ug/peptide/mL. Memory cells lacking CD40L and CD69 with high CD45RO were sorted. A word on this clone: The antigen remains undetermined.

The immunoSEQ assay was version 4, run in survey mode. TCRdb's copy holds only in-frame clones and misses some; the assay was immunoSEQ multiplex PCR. Of 50,000 to 65,000 clones listed, 65% to 75% were seen once; the top ten hold over 1.5%. Trimming removed 0 bases at V and 4 bases at J, with 16 bases between. In germline, CDR1 is LGHDT, CDR2 YNNKEL (reference sequence). This CDR3 region has 17 residues. The material was CD4+ T cells sorted from PBMCs after roughly 19-hour stimulation, obtained from a patient who received antiretroviral therapy. The chain has TRBV3-1 (or the pseudogene TRBV3-2) and TRBJ2-1; D possibly corresponds to TRBD1 (6 bases). This clonotype originated in an adult man with HIV who was CMV-seropositive. CDR3 sequence: CASSQDKDSQLYNEQFF. CDR3 nucleotide sequence: TGTGCCAGCAGCCAAGATAAGGACAGCCAGCTTTACAATGAGCAGTTCTTC.